A single sample is the source of the 29 T cell receptor beta chains below, sequenced in a study of OX40 agonist ivuxolimab in advanced cancers. Clones were sequenced by immunoSEQ multiplex PCR, and TCRdb holds only the in-frame ones, with some missing. The repertoire holds tens of thousands of clones, with 88% as singletons. The input for sequencing was CD4+ or CD8+ T cells sorted from blood, taken in a trial of the OX40 agonist ivuxolimab. Receptors were obtained from an adult with an advanced solid tumor such as melanoma, head and neck, liver or kidney cancer.

The chain employs TRBV7-8 and TRBJ1-6, with TRBD1 matching over 12 bases. This CDR3 is built from 18 residues. CDR1 and CDR2 (germline): SGHVS, FQNEAQ. V dropped 4 bases and J dropped 10; count of bases not matched to a gene: 14. The CDR3: CASSSQPGGDRGLSPLHF. CDR3 coding DNA: TGTGCCAGCAGCTCCCAACCTGGCGGGGACAGGGGGCTCTCACCCCTCCACTTT.

The rearrangement joins TRBV6-5 to TRBJ1-2, with no clear D. The germline gives CDR1 MNHEY, CDR2 SVGAGI. CDR3 length equals 14 residues. The V gene lost 4 bases and the J gene lost 1 base, with 10 bases spanning the gap. The CDR3 DNA follows: TGTGCCAGCAGTTCCCCCACCAGTAACTATGGCTACACCTTC. This sequence encodes CASSSPTSNYGYTF.

This clone was seen once. The CDR3 is CASSYRKWAGGPHEQYF. CDR3 bases: TGTGCCAGCAGCTACCGCAAGTGGGCGGGAGGGCCACACGAGCAGTACTTC. This sequence joins TRBV5-6 and TRBJ2-7, with 9 bases aligning to TRBD2. After removal of 3 bases from V and 5 bases from J, the junction contained 15 bases not matched to a gene. Germline V CDR1 and CDR2: SGHDT, YYEEEE. CDR3 length: 17 amino acids.

Remarks on this clone: The identical CDR3 is also encoded by other nucleotide sequences in the sample. The chain carries TRBV11-2 and TRBJ2-4; TRBD1 agrees at 7 bases. Germline V CDR1 and CDR2: SGHAT, FQNNGV. The CDR3 totals 17 residues. V shed 5 bases and J 0 bases; nucleotides not matched to a gene: 10. CDR3 sequence: CASSQGTDLIAKNIQYF. The CDR3 DNA follows: TGTGCCAGCAGCCAGGGGACAGATCTAATAGCCAAAAACATTCAGTACTTC.

This CDR3 reads CASSRSLDTNEQFF. The CDR3 region has the DNA TGTGCCAGTAGTCGGTCACTCGACACCAATGAGCAGTTCTTC. J is TRBJ2-1 and V is TRBV19; D gene uncertain. Germline V gene lookup returns CDR1 LNHDA and CDR2 SQIVND (reference sequence). The CDR3 length is 14 residues. V lost 5 bases, J lost 6 bases, and 14 bases lay in between.

The chain carries TRBV6-1 and TRBJ2-7; 7 nucleotides align to TRBD1. This CDR3 is 14 amino acids long. Looked up from germline, CDR1 is MNHNS and CDR2 is SASEGT. Unmatched junction bases numbered 10, after V lost 4 bases and J lost 7 bases. The CDR3 DNA sequence: TGTGCCAGCAGTGTAAGTCAGGGGGAAGGGGAGCAGTACTTC. Protein product: CASSVSQGEGEQYF.

V usage is TRBV11-2 and J usage is TRBJ2-7, with 10 positions matching TRBD2. Trimming took 1 base from V and 2 from J; bases not matched to a gene: 5. The CDR3 has 16 residues. Germline CDR1 is SGHAT and CDR2 is FQNNGV. The CDR3 region is CASSLVGTSGTYEQYF. The DNA of the CDR3 is TGTGCCAGCAGCTTAGTAGGTACTAGCGGGACCTACGAGCAGTACTTC. The variable domain in full, completed from reference TRBV11-2 and TRBJ2-7, reads EAGVAQSPRYKIIEKRQSVAFWCNPISGHATLYWYQQILGQGPKLLIQFQNNGVVDDSQLPKDRFSAERLKGVDSTLKIQPAKLEDSAVYLCASSLVGTSGTYEQYFGPGTRLTVT.

A word on this clone: The sample has other DNA sequences that encode this CDR3 too. The rearrangement uses TRBV20-1 and TRBJ1-1; D is ambiguous. Trimming shortened V by 6 bases and J by 5 bases, and 7 bases separated the two germline ends. The CDR3 sequence is 10 residues long. The germline V gene encodes CDR1 DFQATT and CDR2 SNEGSKA (reference sequence). This chain's CDR3 is CSAARTEAFF. In DNA form, the CDR3 reads TGCAGTGCCGCCCGGACTGAAGCTTTCTTT.

The chain has TRBV5-1 and TRBJ2-5; D unclear. Germline-derived CDR1 and CDR2 are SGHRS and YFSETQ. The CDR3 has 15 amino acids. The germline V and J ends were trimmed by 0 bases and 1 base, with 10 bases remaining between them. The CDR3 spells CASSLGQRTQETQYF. The CDR3, as DNA: TGCGCCAGCAGCTTGGGGCAGAGAACCCAAGAGACCCAGTACTTC.

This rearrangement joins TRBV6-1 to TRBJ2-2, with 8 bases aligning to TRBD1. This CDR3 is 15 amino acids long. Germline values: CDR1 MNHNS, CDR2 SASEGT. V dropped 7 bases and J dropped 3; count of bases not matched to a gene: 7. CDR3: CASTRRTGYTGELFF. As DNA, the CDR3 is TGTGCCAGCACCAGAAGGACAGGGTACACCGGGGAGCTGTTTTTT.

The chain combines TRBV5-5 with TRBJ1-2, with D tentatively TRBD1 (6 bases). Trimming shortened V by 0 bases and J by 0 bases, and 12 bases separated the two germline ends. The length of the CDR3 is 16 residues. CDR1 and CDR2 from the germline V gene are SGHKS and YYEKEE (reference sequence). The CDR3 nucleotides read TGTGCCAGCAGCTTGGTTCTGGGGGCAACTAACTATGGCTACACCTTC. Translated: CASSLVLGATNYGYTF.

The V gene is TRBV9, the J gene TRBJ2-5; D call uncertain. Trimming stripped 1 base from V and 5 bases from J, with 15 bases between. The CDR3 runs 15 residues. The germline CDR1 and CDR2 sequences are SGDLS and YYNGEE. CDR3 nucleotides: TGTGCCAGCAGCGTATTGGGCGCAACTGGGGAGACCCAGTACTTC. Residues: CASSVLGATGETQYF.

V is TRBV6-5 and J is TRBJ1-6, with D possibly being TRBD1 (5 bases). The V and J ends lost 3 bases and 7 bases respectively, with 10 bases between them. This CDR3 comprises 14 residues. Germline assignment: CDR1 MNHEY and CDR2 SVGAGI. The CDR3 DNA is TGTGCCAGCAGTTATGAGAGGGACAATTCACCCCTCCACTTT. Amino acid sequence: CASSYERDNSPLHF.

This sequence joins TRBV7-7 and TRBJ2-3; TRBD1 is a possible D gene (6 bases). This CDR3 has 12 amino acids. Germline CDR1 reads SSHAT; CDR2 reads FNYEAQ (reference sequence). CDR3 in DNA: TGTGCTATTGGGGGCATTACAGATACGCAGTATTTT. Translated: CAIGGITDTQYF.

The V and J genes are TRBV10-3 and TRBJ2-2; D might be TRBD1 (6 bases). Germline CDR1 and CDR2: ENHRY and SYGVKD. Between the trimmed V and J ends, which lost 6 bases and 5 bases, there was a span of 13 bases. The CDR3 spans 14 residues. The CDR3 loop is CAISAKQGTGELFF. The CDR3 nucleotides read TGTGCCATCAGCGCAAAACAGGGAACCGGGGAGCTGTTTTTT.

The chain carries TRBV28 and TRBJ2-1; TRBD1 matches 7 bases. CDR1 and CDR2 (germline): MDHEN, SYDVKM. V dropped 7 bases and J dropped 7; count of bases not matched to a gene: 10. The CDR3 is made up of 14 amino acids. CDR3 protein: CASTSGTDQNEQFF. DNA for the CDR3: TGTGCCAGCACGAGTGGGACAGACCAAAATGAGCAGTTCTTC.

This chain uses TRBV5-1 with TRBJ2-5; 8 nucleotides agree with TRBD1. In germline, CDR1 is SGHRS, CDR2 YFSETQ. This CDR3 is built from 14 residues. The trim removed 2 bases at V and 4 bases at J, leaving 4 bases unmatched. CDR3 amino acids: CASSFGQGRETQYF. CDR3 DNA: TGCGCCAGCAGCTTCGGACAGGGAAGAGAGACCCAGTACTTC.

This chain connects TRBV18 to TRBJ1-1; D remains ambiguous. This CDR3 spans 15 amino acids. The germline V gene encodes CDR1 KGHSH and CDR2 LQKENI. Trimming shortened V by 1 base and J by 5 bases, and 14 bases separated the two germline ends. The CDR3 loop is CASSPQEGGRTEAFF. In DNA, the CDR3 is TGTGCCAGCTCACCACAGGAGGGCGGGCGGACTGAAGCTTTCTTT.

This clone was detected a few times. The rearrangement uses TRBV5-1 and TRBJ2-2; the D call may be TRBD1 or TRBD2 (6 bases each). Germline V gene lookup returns CDR1 SGHRS and CDR2 YFSETQ. V lost 1 base to trimming and J lost 2 bases, with 12 bases between them. This CDR3 region has 16 residues. The CDR3 is CASSLSGAPNTGELFF. The CDR3 bases are TGCGCCAGCAGCTTGTCGGGGGCCCCAAACACCGGGGAGCTGTTTTTT.

This clone was detected once. The chain links TRBV19 to TRBJ2-1; 12 bases are a match to TRBD2. Germline V gene lookup returns CDR1 LNHDA and CDR2 SQIVND (reference sequence). The CDR3 length is 21 residues. With V trimmed by 6 bases and J by 7 bases, 25 bases remained unmatched. Here the CDR3 reads CASSRSFRLAGVRRTTNEQFF. CDR3 bases: TGTGCCAGTAGCAGGAGCTTCCGACTAGCGGGAGTCCGAAGGACCACTAATGAGCAGTTCTTC.

This chain uses TRBV5-1 with TRBJ1-2; D not resolved. Trimming pared 0 bases from V and 4 bases from J, leaving 7 bases between. The germline V gene has CDR1 SGHRS and CDR2 YFSETQ. The CDR3 sequence is 13 residues long. CDR3 loop: CASSLAGSYGYTF. In nucleotides, the CDR3 is TGCGCCAGCAGCTTGGCGGGGAGCTATGGCTACACCTTC. The full variable domain, its missing parts supplied by reference TRBV5-1 and TRBJ1-2, is KAGVTQTPRYLIKTRGQQVTLSCSPISGHRSVSWYQQTPGQGLQFLFEYFSETQRNKGNFPGRFSGRQFSNSRSEMNVSTLELGDSALYLCASSLAGSYGYTFGSGTRLTVV.

This chain connects TRBV5-4 to TRBJ2-3; 11 nucleotides align to TRBD2. This CDR3 has 17 residues. Germline trimming cut 1 base from V and 0 bases from J; bases unmatched to any gene: 4. Germline lookup yields CDR1 SGHNT and CDR2 YYREEE (reference sequence). CDR3 protein: CASSLYLAGGSTDTQYF. CDR3 in DNA: TGTGCCAGCAGCTTGTATCTAGCGGGAGGTAGCACAGATACGCAGTATTTT.

V is TRBV28 and J is TRBJ2-6; D is unresolved. Germline CDR1 and CDR2: MDHEN and SYDVKM. Deletions cut 2 bases from V and 2 bases from J, with 4 bases between. The CDR3 length is 14 residues. The CDR3 loop is CASSLSAGANVLTF. Here the CDR3 DNA reads TGTGCCAGCAGTTTAAGTGCTGGGGCCAACGTCCTGACTTTC.

The CDR3 DNA is TGTGCCAGCAGCTTAGTGCCCCCTGAGGGCGCTGAAGCTTTCTTT. It yields the protein CASSLVPPEGAEAFF. The chain joins TRBV7-9 to TRBJ1-1; D is uncertain. There are 15 residues in the CDR3. Trimming cost V 1 base and J 6 bases, with 15 bases left between them. The germline V gene encodes CDR1 SEHNR and CDR2 FQNEAQ (reference sequence).

The CDR3 bases are TGTGCCAGCAGCAAAGCGGGCCTGACTAGCGGGGGGAACACCGGGGAGCTGTTTTTT. Its protein product is CASSKAGLTSGGNTGELFF. This chain uses TRBV21-1 with TRBJ2-2; the table gives TRBD2 as D, unverified against the DNA. TRBV21-1 is reported as a pseudogene. The CDR3 length is 19 residues.

The V and J genes are TRBV19 and TRBJ1-5; D uncertain. Germline V gives CDR1 LNHDA, CDR2 SQIVND (reference sequence). V lost 3 bases and J lost 0, with 9 bases in between. The CDR3 totals 15 residues. CDR3 sequence reads: CASSIRSYSNQPQHF. CDR3 bases: TGTGCCAGTAGTATCCGATCGTATAGCAATCAGCCCCAGCATTTT.

The chain employs TRBV6-1 and TRBJ2-2; TRBD1 matches 7 bases. The germline V gene has CDR1 MNHNS and CDR2 SASEGT. V shed 7 bases, J shed 7 bases, and the junction held 12 bases outside the gene matches. This CDR3 is built from 15 residues. The CDR3 spells CASTPTGWFSGELFF. The CDR3 DNA reads TGTGCCAGCACCCCGACAGGGTGGTTTAGCGGGGAGCTGTTTTTT.

The chain is built from TRBV25-1 and TRBJ1-1; D is unresolved. Germline V gene lookup returns CDR1 MGHDK and CDR2 SYGVNS. The CDR3 has 12 residues. V was cut by 4 bases and J by 6 bases, with 9 bases left in between. Here the CDR3 DNA reads TGTGCCAGCAGTGGAGACGAGCCTGAAGCTTTCTTT. It translates to CASSGDEPEAFF.

CDR3 bases: TGCGCCAGCAGCTTGCTCGCCTCCTCTGGAAACACCATATATTTT. The encoded protein is CASSLLASSGNTIYF. The chain couples TRBV5-1 to TRBJ1-3; D is unresolved. CDR1 is SGHRS, CDR2 YFSETQ, per germline. V was clipped by 1 base and J by 0 bases, with 8 bases between them. The CDR3 contains 15 residues.